Listed below are T cell receptor beta chains from one sample, sequenced in a study of response to subunit inactivated influenza vaccine. TCRdb recomputed calls from the RT-PCR reads with MiXCR, one row per CDR3 protein. Of 500,000 or so distinct CDR3 sequences listed, approximately 17% are singletons. The sample here was CD4+ T cells sorted from PBMCs, taken roughly 24 months after vaccination. Receptors were obtained from a man between 50 and 70 years old who received an inactivated influenza vaccine. CDR3s include the opening cysteine and the closing phenylalanine or tryptophan. Fields, in order: CDR3 DNA, CDR3 protein, J gene, clone size, D gene, V gene. A D gene is named only where the DNA matches it firmly. Not every row has a clone size; where given, it reads once, few, many or a size class.

CDR3 DNA: TGTGCCAGCAGCCCGGGACTGCGCTCCTACGAGCAGTACTTC
CDR3 protein: CASSPGLRSYEQYF
J gene: TRBJ2-7
clone size: .
D gene: .
V gene: TRBV7-8

CDR3 DNA: TGTGCCAGCAAAATGGACCGCAACAATGAGCAGTTCTTC
CDR3 protein: CASKMDRNNEQFF
J gene: TRBJ2-1
clone size: few
D gene: .
V gene: TRBV2

CDR3 DNA: TGTGCCAGCAGTCAGGGGGCGGTCACCAGTAATACGCAGTATTTT
CDR3 protein: CASSQGAVTSNTQYF
J gene: TRBJ2-3
clone size: few
D gene: TRBD1
V gene: TRBV25-1

CDR3 DNA: TGTGCCACAGAAAATAGACAGGGGGAAGATGGCTACACCTTC
CDR3 protein: CATENRQGEDGYTF
J gene: TRBJ1-2
clone size: few
D gene: TRBD1
V gene: TRBV10-3

CDR3 DNA: TGTGCCAGCAGCCCAATGGACGGTATGAACACTGAAGCTTTCTTT
CDR3 protein: CASSPMDGMNTEAFF
J gene: TRBJ1-1
clone size: few
D gene: .
V gene: TRBV5-6

CDR3 DNA: TGCGCCAGCAGCTTGGCAGGCCAGGGGATGGATACGCAGTATTTT
CDR3 protein: CASSLAGQGMDTQYF
J gene: TRBJ2-3
clone size: .
D gene: .
V gene: TRBV5-1

CDR3 DNA: TGCGCCAGCAGCATACAGGGGGCCCCAGATACGCAGTATTTT
CDR3 protein: CASSIQGAPDTQYF
J gene: TRBJ2-3
clone size: .
D gene: TRBD1
V gene: TRBV5-1

CDR3 DNA: TGCAGTGCTACCCCCGGGACTAGCGGCTACAATGAGCAGTTCTTC
CDR3 protein: CSATPGTSGYNEQFF
J gene: TRBJ2-1
clone size: .
D gene: TRBD2
V gene: TRBV20-1

CDR3 DNA: TGCGCCAGCAGCCGAGGGGGGGGCGAGGACTATGGCTACACCTTC
CDR3 protein: CASSRGGGEDYGYTF
J gene: TRBJ1-2
clone size: many
D gene: .
V gene: TRBV5-1

CDR3 DNA: TGTGCCAGCAGGGCAGGGGTGAACTACGAGCAGTACTTC
CDR3 protein: CASRAGVNYEQYF
J gene: TRBJ2-7
clone size: few
D gene: .
V gene: TRBV27

CDR3 DNA: TGTGCCATCAGTGAGGGACTAGACAATGAGCAGTTCTTC
CDR3 protein: CAISEGLDNEQFF
J gene: TRBJ2-1
clone size: .
D gene: TRBD2
V gene: TRBV10-3